The 31 T cell receptor beta chains listed next were all sequenced from one sample in a study of shared clonotypes between healthy human individuals. Selected positively for CCR7 and CD45RO-negative, naive CD8 cells excluded terminally differentiated effector memory CD45RA+ cells. TCRdb keeps only in-frame clones here, not all; method: immunoSEQ multiplex PCR. The sample shows roughly 2.1 million clones, 85% to 95% of them seen only once. Sequenced sample: naive CD8+ T cells from PBMCs. The receptors originated from a man aged 18 to 29 in good health. Some clones in this sample may be carry-over from other donors' samples.

The V and J genes are TRBV19 and TRBJ2-7; 8 bases are shared with TRBD2. The length of the CDR3 is 13 residues. Germline V lookup: CDR1 LNHDA, CDR2 SQIVND (reference sequence). V shed 4 bases, J shed 6 bases, and the junction held 5 bases outside the gene matches. The DNA of the CDR3 is TGTGCCAGTAGTACCGGGAGGGCTGGCGAGCAGTACTTC. Residues: CASSTGRAGEQYF.

The chain couples TRBV30 to TRBJ2-5, with D perhaps TRBD1 or TRBD2 (5 bases each). CDR3 length: 16 residues. Germline V gene sequence: CDR1 GTSNPN, CDR2 SVGIG (reference sequence). Trimming stripped 3 bases from V and 5 bases from J, with 22 bases between. The CDR3 here is CAWRPRDGTAWETQYF. Written as DNA, the CDR3 is TGTGCCTGGAGACCCCGGGACGGGACGGCCTGGGAGACCCAGTACTTC.

The chain links TRBV25-1 to TRBJ2-5; 10 nucleotides agree with TRBD1. J was trimmed by 1 base and V by 8 bases; bases with no gene match: 10. CDR1 MGHDK and CDR2 SYGVNS come from the germline V gene. The CDR3 totals 16 residues. The CDR3 region has the DNA TGTGCCAGCCGACAGGGGGCAGGGTCCTCCCAAGAGACCCAGTACTTC. Translated: CASRQGAGSSQETQYF.

The chain uses TRBV30 and TRBJ2-7, with 8 bases that match TRBD2. This CDR3 has 14 residues. CDR1 GTSNPN and CDR2 SVGIG come from the germline V gene (reference sequence). Trimming took 0 bases from V and 6 from J; bases not matched to a gene: 7. The CDR3 region is CAWSVGPGGPEQYF. CDR3 in DNA: TGTGCCTGGAGTGTAGGGCCGGGGGGGCCCGAGCAGTACTTC.

The rearrangement links TRBV5-5 to TRBJ1-1; D is ambiguous. The length of the CDR3 is 14 residues. CDR1 is SGHKS, CDR2 YYEKEE, per germline (reference sequence). The V gene lost 4 bases and the J gene lost 1 base, with 11 bases spanning the gap. The CDR3 DNA sequence: TGTGCCAGCAGCCCGGACGCGGGGAACACTGAAGCTTTCTTT. Amino acids: CASSPDAGNTEAFF.

This clone came up a few times. The gene calls are TRBV14 and TRBJ2-1, with D unclear. The CDR3 sequence is 13 residues long. Germline lookup yields CDR1 SGHDN and CDR2 FVKESK. Trimming took 0 bases from V and 8 from J, leaving 8 bases between them. CDR3 bases: TGTGCCAGCAGCCAAGATCCAAGGGATGAGCAGTTCTTC. Translating gives CASSQDPRDEQFF.

The chain links TRBV5-8 to TRBJ1-1; 7 nucleotides line up with TRBD1. The CDR3 is 16 amino acids. After removal of 2 bases from V and 2 bases from J, the junction contained 9 bases not matched to a gene. Per the germline V gene, CDR1 is SGHTS and CDR2 is YDEGEE. The CDR3 loop is CASSFLGTEGNTEAFF. The CDR3 nucleotides are TGTGCCAGCAGCTTTTTGGGGACAGAGGGCAACACTGAAGCTTTCTTT.

The V and J genes are TRBV19 and TRBJ2-2; perhaps D is TRBD1 or TRBD2 (5 bases each). The length of the CDR3 is 14 residues. Looked up from germline, CDR1 is LNHDA and CDR2 is SQIVND (reference sequence). The V gene lost 6 bases and the J gene lost 7 bases, with 15 bases spanning the gap. CDR3 DNA sequence: TGTGCCAGTAGCCCAAGGGACCTAGGCGGGGAGCTGTTTTTT. Its protein is CASSPRDLGGELFF.

J is TRBJ2-7 and V is TRBV2, with 8 nucleotides matching TRBD1. Germline CDR1 reads SNHLY; CDR2 reads FYNNEI. The V gene end was trimmed by 6 bases and the J gene end by 2 bases; junction bases not matched to a gene: 12. CDR3 length: 16 amino acids. DNA for the CDR3: TGTGCCAGCAGGATATCCGGGACAGGAGTCGCCTACGAGCAGTACTTC. Translated, it gives CASRISGTGVAYEQYF.

V is TRBV28 and J is TRBJ2-7; D unclear. Trimming cost V 3 bases and J 7 bases, with 7 bases left between them. There are 11 residues in the CDR3. Germline CDR1 and CDR2: MDHEN and SYDVKM. CDR3 residues: CASSFPEEQYF. In DNA form, the CDR3 reads TGTGCCAGCAGTTTCCCCGAGGAGCAGTACTTC.

The rearrangement uses TRBV28 and TRBJ1-5, with TRBD1 identical over 8 bases. The CDR3 covers 16 residues. The V gene's germline CDR1 is MDHEN and CDR2 SYDVKM. Trimming removed 11 bases from V and 2 bases from J; junction bases left unmatched: 14. DNA of the CDR3: TGTGCCGAGGGGGGCGACAGGGGAAAAGGCAATCAGCCCCAGCATTTT. This codes for CAEGGDRGKGNQPQHF.

This sequence joins TRBV6-4 and TRBJ2-1; either TRBD1 or TRBD2 may supply D (6 bases each). Trimming left V 2 bases short and J 2 bases short, with 19 bases between. CDR1 and CDR2 from the germline V gene are MRHNA and SNTAGT. The CDR3 contains 18 residues. CDR3 region: CASSDHSTRGAAYNEQFF. CDR3 nucleotide sequence: TGTGCCAGCAGTGACCACTCTACGAGGGGGGCGGCCTACAATGAGCAGTTCTTC.

The V and J genes are TRBV14 and TRBJ1-2; D call uncertain. The CDR3 contains 13 residues. Trimming left V 3 bases short and J 7 bases short, with 12 bases between. Germline CDR1 SGHDN, CDR2 FVKESK. Here the CDR3 reads CASSQMEGGGYTF. The CDR3 nucleotides are TGTGCCAGCAGCCAGATGGAAGGTGGTGGCTACACCTTC.

Of note for this clone: Other nucleotide sequences in the sample specify the same CDR3. The chain has TRBV27 and TRBJ1-1; weak D call: TRBD1 (6 bases). Germline lookup yields CDR1 MNHEY and CDR2 SMNVEV (reference sequence). Trimming cost V 3 bases and J 4 bases, with 12 bases left between them. This CDR3 comprises 14 residues. The CDR3 spells CASSFNGGITEAFF. In DNA form, the CDR3 reads TGTGCCAGCAGTTTTAACGGGGGCATCACTGAAGCTTTCTTT.

This clone showed up just once. V is TRBV6-1 and J is TRBJ2-3; 8 nucleotides agree with TRBD1. J gave up 1 base and V 8 bases, and 8 bases lay outside the gene matches. The CDR3 is 15 residues long. The germline CDR1 and CDR2 sequences are MNHNS and SASEGT. The CDR3 nucleotides read TGTGCCAGCGGGCCCAGGGGGCTGGGCACAGATACGCAGTATTTT. This gives the protein CASGPRGLGTDTQYF.

The V gene is TRBV7-9, the J gene TRBJ1-2; D may be TRBD1 (5 bases). The ends were cut back, 11 bases at V and 0 bases at J, with 19 bases in the middle. The CDR3 consists of 15 residues. Germline CDR1 is SEHNR and CDR2 is FQNEAQ (reference sequence). The CDR3 loop is CAPAVWDGANYGYTF. The CDR3 nucleotides read TGTGCCCCTGCGGTGTGGGACGGAGCTAACTATGGCTACACCTTC.

This rearrangement joins TRBV9 to TRBJ2-1; D possibly corresponds to TRBD1 (5 bases). V was clipped by 3 bases and J by 8 bases, with 15 bases between them. Germline V CDR1 and CDR2: SGDLS, YYNGEE. The CDR3 is 14 amino acids. The CDR3 here is CASSARQRPDEQFF. The CDR3 nucleotides are TGTGCCAGCAGCGCCCGACAGCGCCCGGATGAGCAGTTCTTC.

The V gene is TRBV4-3, the J gene TRBJ1-1; the D gene is possibly TRBD1 (5 bases). Trimming shortened V by 1 base and J by 4 bases, and 13 bases separated the two germline ends. The germline gives CDR1 LGHNA, CDR2 YSLEER. This CDR3 comprises 15 residues. The CDR3 loop reads CASSQVWDAGTEAFF. The DNA for the CDR3 is TGCGCCAGCAGCCAAGTCTGGGACGCTGGCACTGAAGCTTTCTTT.

V and J are TRBV27 and TRBJ2-1; D is ambiguous. Per germline, CDR1 MNHEY and CDR2 SMNVEV (reference sequence). The CDR3 loop spans 11 amino acids. V was pared by 5 bases and J by 5 bases, with 4 bases between. CDR3 sequence reads: CASSVDNEQFF. The CDR3 region has the DNA TGTGCCAGCAGTGTAGACAATGAGCAGTTCTTC.

This chain joins TRBV30 and TRBJ2-2; unclear D gene. Germline CDR1 reads GTSNPN; CDR2 reads SVGIG (reference sequence). V was trimmed by 2 bases and J by 1 base, leaving 5 bases between them. This CDR3 is 13 amino acids long. The CDR3 is CAWSWQNTGELFF. CDR3 nucleotide sequence: TGTGCCTGGAGTTGGCAGAACACCGGGGAGCTGTTTTTT. Full variable domain (remainder filled in from reference TRBV30 and TRBJ2-2): SQTIHQWPATLVQPVGSPLSLECTVEGTSNPNLYWYRQAAGRGLQLLFYSVGIGQISSEVPQNLSASRPQDRQFILSSKKLLLSDSGFYLCAWSWQNTGELFFGEGSRLTVL.

The chain recombines TRBV4-2 with TRBJ2-3; D uncertain. Trimming removed 0 bases at V and 2 bases at J, with 12 bases between. Germline assignment: CDR1 LGHNA and CDR2 YNFKEQ. The CDR3 loop spans 16 amino acids. The DNA for the CDR3 is TGTGCCAGCAGCCAAGAGGCCCGTCCATACACAGATACGCAGTATTTT. It encodes CASSQEARPYTDTQYF.

The chain joins TRBV7-9 to TRBJ2-3; D not certain. The V gene's germline CDR1 is SEHNR and CDR2 FQNEAQ (reference sequence). The CDR3 sequence is 12 residues long. The ends were cut back, 5 bases at V and 4 bases at J, with 7 bases in the middle. The CDR3 loop reads CASSELPDTQYF. The CDR3 DNA reads TGTGCCAGCAGCGAGCTACCAGATACGCAGTATTTT. Supplemented by reference TRBV7-9 and TRBJ2-3, the full variable domain reads DTGVSQNPRHKITKRGQNVTFRCDPISEHNRLYWYRQTLGQGPEFLTYFQNEAQLEKSRLLSDRFSAERPKGSFSTLEIQRTEQGDSAMYLCASSELPDTQYFGPGTRLTVL.

The rearrangement joins TRBV5-4 to TRBJ2-1; 7 bases match TRBD2. This CDR3 is 16 amino acids long. Germline V gene sequence: CDR1 SGHNT, CDR2 YYREEE (reference sequence). With V trimmed by 4 bases and J by 4 bases, 11 bases remained unmatched. CDR3 protein: CASSPFGGSRYNEQFF. CDR3 DNA sequence: TGTGCCAGCAGCCCCTTTGGCGGGAGCCGGTACAATGAGCAGTTCTTC.

There are a few counts of this clone. The chain combines TRBV6-1 with TRBJ1-5; D uncertain. The CDR3 totals 13 residues. Per the germline V gene, CDR1 is MNHNS and CDR2 is SASEGT. The V gene lost 11 bases and the J gene lost 1 base, with 12 bases spanning the gap. The CDR3 sequence is CAEGSGSNQPQHF. DNA for the CDR3: TGTGCCGAGGGTAGCGGGAGCAATCAGCCCCAGCATTTT.

CDR3 coding DNA: TGTGCCAGTAGTAGAGGGTTACCGTACACTGAAGCTTTCTTT. Translating gives CASSRGLPYTEAFF. V is TRBV19 and J is TRBJ1-1; D not resolved. The CDR3 is made up of 14 amino acids. Trimming pared 4 bases from V and 3 bases from J, leaving 12 bases between. CDR1 is LNHDA and CDR2 is SQIVND in the germline V gene (reference sequence).

The chain recombines TRBV5-4 with TRBJ2-7; no firm D call. V dropped 6 bases and J dropped 4 bases, with 20 bases sitting between them. The CDR3 is 15 amino acids. Per germline, CDR1 SGHNT and CDR2 YYREEE (reference sequence). The CDR3 nucleotides read TGTGCCAGCACCGTTTTTTCCCGGGCTGGGTACGAGCAGTACTTC. Protein sequence: CASTVFSRAGYEQYF.

The rearrangement links TRBV16 to TRBJ2-1, with 10 bases identical to TRBD1. With 0 bases clipped from V and 4 bases from J, the junction kept 12 bases outside the gene matches. Germline loops: CDR1 KGHSY, CDR2 FQNENV. The CDR3 extends over 19 amino acids. The CDR3, as DNA: TGTGCCAGCAGCCAATCCGGGACAGGGGTTGGGATGGGATACAATGAGCAGTTCTTC. Protein: CASSQSGTGVGMGYNEQFF.

The chain carries TRBV27 and TRBJ1-4; perhaps TRBD1 as D (6 bases). Deletions cut 8 bases from V and 6 bases from J, with 13 bases between. Germline assignment: CDR1 MNHEY and CDR2 SMNVEV (reference sequence). The CDR3 is 13 residues long. The CDR3 DNA reads TGTGCCAGCGGGGGGGGGCCGCATGAAAAACTGTTTTTT. It is translated as CASGGGPHEKLFF. Filled out from reference TRBV27 and TRBJ1-4, the complete variable domain reads EAQVTQNPRYLITVTGKKLTVTCSQNMNHEYMSWYRQDPGLGLRQIYYSMNVEVTDKGDVPEGYKVSRKEKRNFPLILESPSPNQTSLYFCASGGGPHEKLFFGSGTQLSVL.

The rearrangement joins TRBV6-1 to TRBJ2-7; TRBD2 aligns across 10 bases. Trimming cost V 3 bases and J 8 bases; bases outside gene matches: 22. The germline gives CDR1 MNHNS, CDR2 SASEGT. The CDR3 loop spans 19 amino acids. The CDR3 sequence is CASSDWGLATRGFNYQQYF. The CDR3 coding sequence is TGTGCCAGCAGTGACTGGGGACTAGCGACCCGCGGGTTCAATTACCAGCAGTACTTC.

The V and J genes are TRBV7-8 and TRBJ2-1, with 9 bases identical to TRBD2. Germline values: CDR1 SGHVS, CDR2 FQNEAQ. V trimming: 1 base; J trimming: 6 bases; junction bases outside the gene matches: 7. This CDR3 comprises 16 residues. CDR3 in amino acids: CASSLVAGGPSNEQFF. CDR3 sequence (DNA): TGTGCCAGCAGCTTAGTCGCGGGAGGGCCGTCCAATGAGCAGTTCTTC.

V usage is TRBV11-3 and J usage is TRBJ2-3; possible D gene TRBD1, 6 bases. The CDR3 sequence is 15 residues long. V was cut by 5 bases and J by 1 base, with 13 bases left in between. Per the germline V gene, CDR1 is SGHNT and CDR2 is YENEEA. The DNA for the CDR3 is TGTGCCAGCAGCCCACTCAGGGGAGGCACAGATACGCAGTATTTT. It translates to CASSPLRGGTDTQYF.